This TCR beta chain originates from a study of cytomegalovirus exposure and HLA in healthy donors. On the study more broadly: Earlier findings included about 120 million unique TCR beta sequences obtained from 180 million or so T cells.

This clone is termed medium-sized. Its antigen is undetermined. The CDR3 totals 17 residues. The germline gives CDR1 SGHVT, CDR2 SQSDAQ. The trim removed 1 base at V and 5 bases at J, leaving 13 bases unmatched. Whole-study results and caveats: Cytomegalovirus-associated TCR beta chains were listed, numbering 150 to 200. Highest at DRB1 and lowest at HLA-C, TCR association rates differed among HLA loci in a later analysis.

Primers: 60 Vbeta forward and 13 Jbeta reverse. Only in-frame clones appear in the TCRdb table, and some are missing; sequencing was by immunoSEQ multiplex PCR. There are hundreds of thousands of clones in the sample; roughly 70% occur only once, and 2% to 2.5% lies in the top ten. The chain uses TRBV7-4 and TRBJ2-5, with 7 bases fitting TRBD2. The sequenced material came from PBMCs. The TCR sequence derives from a female donor in good health and CMV-seronegative. In nucleotides, the CDR3 is TGTGCCAGCAGCTTAGTGGCGGGGGACGTGGACTGTGAGACCCAGTACTTC. It is translated as CASSLVAGDVDCETQYF.